These T cell receptor beta chains were read from a single sample in a study of blood T cells in healthy people across ages. One entry per CDR3 protein, called by TCRdb with MiXCR from the 5' RACE reads. The table has 700,000 or so distinct CDR3 sequences, 20% to 25% seen once. Material: blood. The receptor source for this set is a man aged 70-80 years in good health. CDR3s include the opening cysteine and the closing phenylalanine or tryptophan. D genes are given only for firm matches. The size entry is marked missing in some rows and otherwise reads once, few, many or a size class.

NA,TRBV9,TRBJ1-1,few,CASSVEGQGNTEAFF,TGTGCCAGCAGCGTAGAGGGACAAGGGAACACTGAAGCTTTCTTT
NA,TRBV6-1,TRBJ2-2,NA,CASRRTTNTGELFF,TGTGCCAGCAGACGGACTACAAACACCGGGGAGCTGTTTTTT
NA,TRBV24-1,TRBJ2-1,few,CATSERQAGVHEQFF,TGTGCCACCAGTGAACGGCAGGCCGGTGTCCATGAGCAGTTCTTC
TRBD1,TRBV28,TRBJ2-7,many,CASLRDRRDLVYEQYF,TGTGCCAGCCTCCGGGACAGGCGAGACCTGGTGTACGAGCAGTACTTC
NA,TRBV10-3,TRBJ2-1,NA,CAISESDLVNEQFF,TGTGCCATCAGTGAGTCAGACCTAGTGAATGAGCAGTTCTTC
NA,TRBV7-8,TRBJ1-1,few,CASSQTGTSNTEAFF,TGTGCCAGCAGCCAAACAGGGACATCGAACACTGAAGCTTTCTTT
NA,TRBV24-1,TRBJ2-4,few,CATSDYPVAKNIQYF,TGTGCCACCAGTGATTACCCGGTAGCCAAAAACATTCAGTACTTC
TRBD1,TRBV4-3,TRBJ2-5,few,CASSQGWAGGKETQYF,TGCGCCAGCAGCCAAGGATGGGCAGGGGGAAAAGAGACCCAGTACTTC
NA,TRBV20-1,TRBJ2-3,NA,CSASGSNTDTQYF,TGCAGTGCTAGCGGATCTAACACAGATACGCAGTATTTT
NA,TRBV29-1,TRBJ1-1,many,CSVRRNTEAFF,TGCAGCGTTCGCAGAAACACTGAAGCTTTCTTT
NA,TRBV7-8,TRBJ1-2,NA,CASSLVGGIYGYTF,TGTGCCAGCAGCTTAGTGGGCGGCATCTATGGCTACACCTTC
NA,TRBV3-1,TRBJ2-3,few,CASSNRVLHPADTQYF,TGTGCCAGCAGTAACAGGGTCCTTCACCCCGCAGATACGCAGTATTTT
NA,TRBV12-3/TRBV12-4,TRBJ2-3,NA,CASSLSTYSTDTQYF,TGTGCCAGCAGTTTAAGCACTTATAGCACAGATACGCAGTATTTT
TRBD1,TRBV5-4,TRBJ1-5,NA,CASSLQGEGQPQHF,TGTGCCAGCAGCCTACAGGGGGAAGGCCAGCCCCAGCATTTT
TRBD2,TRBV20-1,TRBJ2-5,NA,CSAGGGIAGLETQYF,TGCAGTGCTGGAGGGGGGATAGCGGGACTAGAGACCCAGTACTTC
NA,TRBV25-1,TRBJ1-6,few,CASSEAWDLNNSPLHF,TGTGCCAGCAGTGAAGCGTGGGATCTCAATAATTCACCCCTCCACTTT
NA,TRBV18,TRBJ2-3,few,CASSPQGTSVTDTQYF,TGTGCCAGCTCACCGCAGGGTACTTCTGTGACAGATACGCAGTATTTT
TRBD1,TRBV20-1,TRBJ2-5,NA,CSARDRALETQYF,TGCAGTGCAAGGGACAGGGCCTTGGAGACCCAGTACTTC
NA,TRBV14,TRBJ2-1,few,CASSQDSAYNEQFF,TGTGCCAGCAGCCAAGATTCTGCCTACAATGAGCAGTTCTTC
TRBD2,TRBV5-1,TRBJ2-7,NA,CASSLGLRGGQYEQYF,TGCGCCAGCAGCTTGGGTTTGCGGGGGGGCCAGTACGAGCAGTACTTC
NA,TRBV5-1,TRBJ1-4,few,CASSLSSGGGEKLFF,TGCGCCAGCAGCTTGTCTTCCGGAGGCGGTGAAAAACTGTTTTTT
NA,TRBV7-9,TRBJ2-1,few,CASSLADGVKEQFF,TGTGCCAGCAGCTTAGCGGATGGCGTAAAGGAGCAGTTCTTC
NA,TRBV5-1,TRBJ2-5,NA,CASSWDHVKETQYF,TGCGCCAGCAGCTGGGATCATGTAAAAGAGACCCAGTACTTC
TRBD2,TRBV6-1,TRBJ2-4,NA,CASSEVGGRAKNIQYF,TGTGCCAGCAGTGAAGTGGGAGGGCGGGCCAAAAACATTCAGTACTTC
NA,TRBV11-2,TRBJ1-1,many,CASSLVDQNTEAFF,TGTGCCAGCAGCTTAGTGGACCAGAACACTGAAGCTTTCTTT
NA,TRBV3-1,TRBJ2-3,NA,CASSLAGTGEGTDTQYF,TGTGCCAGCAGCCTCGCCGGAACAGGGGAGGGCACAGATACGCAGTATTTT
NA,TRBV12-3/TRBV12-4,TRBJ1-2,once,CASRGGVGGYTF,TGTGCCAGCAGGGGGGGGGTTGGCGGCTACACCTTC
TRBD1,TRBV19,TRBJ1-2,NA,CASSIQGVQLLGYTF,TGTGCCAGTAGTATTCAGGGGGTGCAACTGTTGGGCTACACCTTC
NA,TRBV6-1,TRBJ1-2,few,CASSEAQGIDGYTF,TGTGCCAGCAGTGAGGCACAGGGTATCGATGGCTACACCTTC
NA,TRBV3-1,TRBJ2-1,NA,CASSQERASSYNEQFF,TGTGCCAGCAGCCAAGAGCGGGCTAGCTCCTACAATGAGCAGTTCTTC
NA,TRBV6-1,TRBJ2-1,NA,CASSRGLRGLGNEQFF,TGTGCCAGCAGCCGGGGCCTCCGAGGGTTAGGCAATGAGCAGTTCTTC
NA,TRBV6-2/TRBV6-3,TRBJ2-6,NA,CAGRSGQSGANVLTF,TGTGCCGGCAGGAGTGGACAGTCTGGGGCCAACGTCCTGACTTTC
NA,TRBV11-2,TRBJ2-3,few,CASSPVEVSDTQYF,TGTGCCAGCAGCCCGGTGGAGGTATCAGATACGCAGTATTTT
NA,TRBV5-6,TRBJ1-6,few,CASSLGQTYSPLHF,TGTGCCAGCAGCTTGGGCCAGACCTATTCACCCCTCCACTTT
NA,TRBV20-1,TRBJ2-2,NA,CSVGGANAPRTGELFF,TGCAGTGTCGGTGGGGCGAATGCCCCCAGGACCGGGGAGCTGTTTTTT
TRBD1,TRBV5-1,TRBJ1-6,few,CASRTYTGGGSPLHF,TGCGCCAGCAGGACCTACACAGGGGGCGGTTCACCCCTCCACTTT
TRBD1,TRBV5-6,TRBJ2-1,few,CASLNRGQNLNEQFF,TGTGCCAGCCTAAACCGGGGACAGAACCTAAATGAGCAGTTCTTC
NA,TRBV18,TRBJ2-5,NA,CASSPPQLTLQETQYF,TGTGCCAGCTCACCGCCCCAACTTACCTTACAAGAGACCCAGTACTTC
NA,TRBV3-1,TRBJ1-2,few,CASSHGDLGYTF,TGTGCCAGCAGCCATGGAGACTTGGGCTACACCTTC
TRBD1,TRBV27,TRBJ1-2,few,CASRVGQGANYGYTF,TGTGCCAGCAGGGTTGGACAGGGGGCTAACTATGGCTACACCTTC
TRBD2,TRBV14,TRBJ2-5,few,CASSRAGGNGKETQYF,TGTGCCAGCAGCCGAGCGGGGGGTAATGGGAAAGAGACCCAGTACTTC
TRBD1,TRBV20-1,TRBJ1-6,few,CSAGDRGGSPLHF,TGCAGTGCTGGAGACAGGGGCGGTTCACCCCTCCACTTT
NA,TRBV11-3,TRBJ2-5,NA,CASSPQGGTQYF,TGTGCCAGCAGTCCTCAGGGAGGGACCCAGTACTTC
TRBD1,TRBV18,TRBJ2-7,NA,CASSDPGQPKYEQYF,TGTGCCAGCTCAGATCCGGGACAGCCGAAGTACGAGCAGTACTTC
TRBD2,TRBV2,TRBJ2-5,few,CASGELAGGPVLETQYF,TGTGCCAGCGGAGAACTAGCGGGAGGGCCGGTGCTTGAGACCCAGTACTTC
NA,TRBV4-3,TRBJ2-6,NA,CASSQGIRSGANVLTF,TGCGCCAGCAGCCAGGGAATACGCTCTGGGGCCAACGTCCTGACTTTC
NA,TRBV5-4,TRBJ1-5,NA,CASSFQKRGGYTDTQHF,TGTGCCAGCAGCTTTCAAAAGCGGGGGGGCTACACAGATACGCAGCATTTT
NA,TRBV4-2,TRBJ1-2,few,CASSQDSPRYGYTF,TGTGCCAGCAGCCAAGATTCCCCGCGGTATGGCTACACCTTC
TRBD1,TRBV7-3,TRBJ1-4,few,CASSPTGGTNEKLFF,TGTGCCAGCAGCCCGACAGGGGGAACTAATGAAAAACTGTTTTTT
TRBD2,TRBV5-1,TRBJ2-1,NA,CASRVAGGHNEQFF,TGCGCCAGCAGGGTAGCGGGCGGACACAATGAGCAGTTCTTC
TRBD2,TRBV27,TRBJ2-4,many,CASSPRLAGAKNIQYF,TGTGCCAGCAGTCCACGACTAGCGGGAGCCAAAAACATTCAGTACTTC
NA,TRBV3-1,TRBJ1-5,few,CASSQDTREGQPQHF,TGTGCCAGCAGCCAAGATACCAGGGAAGGACAGCCCCAGCATTTT
TRBD1,TRBV9,TRBJ1-6,few,CASSVAGGFGSPLHF,TGTGCCAGCAGCGTAGCAGGGGGGTTTGGTTCACCCCTCCACTTT
TRBD2,TRBV19,TRBJ2-3,NA,CASQSSGNTDTQYF,TGTGCCAGTCAGTCTAGCGGGAACACAGATACGCAGTATTTT
TRBD2,TRBV20-1,TRBJ2-1,few,CSGGTSNDEQFF,TGCAGTGGCGGGACTAGCAACGATGAGCAGTTCTTC
NA,TRBV20-1,TRBJ2-2,NA,CSASTSPGELFF,TGCAGTGCTTCTACTAGTCCCGGGGAGCTGTTTTTT
NA,TRBV5-1,TRBJ2-4,NA,CASSPNGQGFGTKNIQYF,TGCGCCAGCAGCCCGAACGGCCAGGGTTTTGGGACCAAAAACATTCAGTACTTC
TRBD1,TRBV4-3,TRBJ1-4,NA,CASSQGTGSNEKLFF,TGCGCCAGCAGCCAAGGGACAGGATCTAATGAAAAACTGTTTTTT
NA,TRBV4-1,TRBJ1-2,NA,CASSPVQGLFGGYTF,TGCGCCAGCAGCCCAGTCCAGGGGTTATTCGGTGGCTACACCTTC
TRBD1,TRBV7-2,TRBJ2-1,many,CASSGGQGAINEQFF,TGTGCCAGCAGCGGGGGACAGGGGGCGATCAATGAGCAGTTCTTC